The source of this TCR beta chain is a study of beta chain features in type 1 diabetes. Findings of the study overall: VDJ junctions from patients with type 1 diabetes contained fewer insertions and more deletions. Reads derived from cDNA could over-represent cells showing high TCR expression.

Of the isolated RNA, all was reverse transcribed, and so the sequenced material was expressed TCRB transcripts. Samples of naive, central memory and regulatory T cells yielded a mean of about 3.57 million reads. Generated by immunoSEQ multiplex PCR, the TCRdb table keeps only in-frame clones and is missing some. Of hundreds of thousands of clones detected, roughly 15% appear once; the ten largest clones hold more than 0.08%. This clone has a handful of counts. Its specificity is unknown. V lost 1 base and J lost 1, with 26 bases in between. The V gene's germline CDR1 is SGHNT and CDR2 YYREEE (reference sequence). This CDR3 is 20 amino acids long.

The V gene is TRBV5-4, the J gene TRBJ1-2, with D tentatively TRBD1 (6 bases). The sequencing input was naive CD4+ T cells from blood. The sequence was obtained from a young man in good health. The CDR3 nucleotides are TGTGCCAGCAGCTTGCGGTGGTTAATGGACAGAGGTTACCTTAACTATGGCTACACCTTC. It codes for CASSLRWLMDRGYLNYGYTF.